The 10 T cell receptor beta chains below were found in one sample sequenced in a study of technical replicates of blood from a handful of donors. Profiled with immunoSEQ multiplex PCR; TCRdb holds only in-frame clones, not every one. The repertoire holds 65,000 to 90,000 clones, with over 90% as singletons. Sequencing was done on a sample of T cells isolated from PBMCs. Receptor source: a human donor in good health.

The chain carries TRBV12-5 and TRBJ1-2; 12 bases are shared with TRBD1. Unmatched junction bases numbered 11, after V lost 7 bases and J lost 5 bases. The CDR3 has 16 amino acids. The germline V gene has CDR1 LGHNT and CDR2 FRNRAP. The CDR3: CASVGTGGLADYGYTF. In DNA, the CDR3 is TGTGCTAGTGTCGGGACAGGGGGCCTCGCGGATTATGGCTACACCTTC.

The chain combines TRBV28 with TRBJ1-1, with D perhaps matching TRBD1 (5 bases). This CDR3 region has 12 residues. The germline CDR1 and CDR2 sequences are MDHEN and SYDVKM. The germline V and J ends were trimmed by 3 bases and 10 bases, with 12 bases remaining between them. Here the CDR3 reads CASSFGGVVAFF. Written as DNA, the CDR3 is TGTGCCAGCAGTTTCGGGGGGGTGGTAGCTTTCTTT.

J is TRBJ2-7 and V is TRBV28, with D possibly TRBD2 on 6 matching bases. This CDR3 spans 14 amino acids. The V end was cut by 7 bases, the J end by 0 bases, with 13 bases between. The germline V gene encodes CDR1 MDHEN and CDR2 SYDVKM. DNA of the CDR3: TGTGCCAGCACCCCGGGACTGGGCTCCTACGAGCAGTACTTC. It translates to CASTPGLGSYEQYF. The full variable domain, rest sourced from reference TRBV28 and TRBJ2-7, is DVKVTQSSRYLVKRTGEKVFLECVQDMDHENMFWYRQDPGLGLRLIYFSYDVKMKEKGDIPEGYSVSREKKERFSLILESASTNQTSMYLCASTPGLGSYEQYFGPGTRLTVT.

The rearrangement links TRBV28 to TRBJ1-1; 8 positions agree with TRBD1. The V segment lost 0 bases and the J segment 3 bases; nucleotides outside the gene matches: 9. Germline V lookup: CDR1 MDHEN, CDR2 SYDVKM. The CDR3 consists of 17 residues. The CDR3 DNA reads TGTGCCAGCAGTTTATGGGACAGGGAGATCGTTGACACTGAAGCTTTCTTT. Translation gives CASSLWDREIVDTEAFF.

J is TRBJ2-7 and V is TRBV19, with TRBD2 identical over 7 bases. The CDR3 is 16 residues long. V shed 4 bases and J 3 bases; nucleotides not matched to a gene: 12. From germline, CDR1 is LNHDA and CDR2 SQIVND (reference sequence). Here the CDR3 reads CASSRYRAAGVYEQYF. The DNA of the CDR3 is TGTGCCAGTAGTAGATACCGGGCCGCGGGAGTCTACGAGCAGTACTTC.

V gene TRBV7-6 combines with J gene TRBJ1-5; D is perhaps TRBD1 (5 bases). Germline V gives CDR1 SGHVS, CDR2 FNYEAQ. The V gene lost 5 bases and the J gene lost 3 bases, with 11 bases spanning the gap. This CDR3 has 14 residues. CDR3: CASSVQANNQPQHF. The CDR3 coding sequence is TGTGCCAGCAGCGTACAGGCTAACAATCAGCCCCAGCATTTT.

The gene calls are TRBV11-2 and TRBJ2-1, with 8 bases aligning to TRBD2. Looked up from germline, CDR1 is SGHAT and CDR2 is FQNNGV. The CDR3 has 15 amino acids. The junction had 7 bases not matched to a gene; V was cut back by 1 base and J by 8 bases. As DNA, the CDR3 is TGTGCCAGCAGCTTAGTGGCAGCGGGAGAGTATGAGCAGTTCTTC. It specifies CASSLVAAGEYEQFF.

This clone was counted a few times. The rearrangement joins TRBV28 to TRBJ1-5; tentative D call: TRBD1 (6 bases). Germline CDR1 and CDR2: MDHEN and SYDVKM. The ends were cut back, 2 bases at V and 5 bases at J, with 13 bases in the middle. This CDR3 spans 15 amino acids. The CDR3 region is CASSLIVQGYQPQHF. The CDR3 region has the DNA TGTGCCAGCAGTTTAATCGTCCAGGGGTATCAGCCCCAGCATTTT.

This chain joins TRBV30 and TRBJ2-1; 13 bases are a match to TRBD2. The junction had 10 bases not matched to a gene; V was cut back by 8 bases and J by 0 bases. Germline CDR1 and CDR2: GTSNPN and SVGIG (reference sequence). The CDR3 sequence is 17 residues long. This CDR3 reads CARTGLAGRSSYNEQFF. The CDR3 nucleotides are TGTGCCCGTACGGGACTAGCGGGAAGGAGCTCCTACAATGAGCAGTTCTTC.

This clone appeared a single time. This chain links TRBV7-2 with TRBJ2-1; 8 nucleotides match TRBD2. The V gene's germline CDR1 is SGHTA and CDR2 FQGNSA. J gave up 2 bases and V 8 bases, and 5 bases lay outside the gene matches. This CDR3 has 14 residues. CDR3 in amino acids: CASRPGLAYNEQFF. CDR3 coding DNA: TGTGCCAGCCGACCGGGACTAGCCTACAATGAGCAGTTCTTC.